This T cell receptor (beta chain) derives from a study of graft-versus-host responses after intestinal transplantation. As regards this clone: What it recognizes is unknown.

Sequencing used immunoSEQ multiplex PCR; TCRdb keeps in-frame clones, though not all of them. In the table there are 100,000 to 140,000 clones, about nine tenths of which are singletons. V lost 6 bases, J lost 4 bases, and 18 bases lay in between. This CDR3 has 15 amino acids. CDR1 and CDR2 (germline): MDHEN, SYDVKM. Material: unstimulated CD4+ T cells sorted from spleen or lymph node cells, obtained before transplant. The source of this sequence is a human donor who was the organ donor for an intestinal transplant. The genes are TRBV28 and TRBJ2-5, with D perhaps matching TRBD2 (6 bases). The chain's CDR3 is CASRPGDSRGETQYF. The CDR3 DNA reads TGTGCCAGCAGGCCTGGGGACTCCCGGGGAGAGACCCAGTACTTC. Supplemented by reference TRBV28 and TRBJ2-5, the full variable domain reads DVKVTQSSRYLVKRTGEKVFLECVQDMDHENMFWYRQDPGLGLRLIYFSYDVKMKEKGDIPEGYSVSREKKERFSLILESASTNQTSMYLCASRPGDSRGETQYFGPGTRLLVL.